The 23 T cell receptor beta chains given below trace back to one sample, sequenced in a study of shared clonotypes between healthy human individuals. The repertoire was sequenced with immunoSEQ multiplex PCR; TCRdb's copy has only in-frame clones and lacks some. The table records roughly 400,000 clones, 96% of them present only once. Material: memory CD8+ T cells sorted from blood. Stated subset: CD45RO+ cells pooled with CCR7-negative TemRA cells. The source of these receptors is a man aged 25-45 years in good health.

The chain is built from TRBV5-1 and TRBJ2-7; D gene uncertain. V lost 1 base to trimming and J lost 0 bases, with 5 bases between them. The CDR3 is 13 amino acids. The germline gives CDR1 SGHRS, CDR2 YFSETQ. CDR3: CASSLTDSYEQYF. The CDR3 DNA sequence: TGCGCCAGCAGCTTGACAGACTCCTACGAGCAGTACTTC.

J is TRBJ1-3 and V is TRBV2; D remains unclear. Trimming removed 3 bases at V and 0 bases at J, with 15 bases between. In germline, CDR1 is SNHLY, CDR2 FYNNEI. CDR3 length: 17 amino acids. CDR3: CASSDFFFVFSGNTIYF. The CDR3, as DNA: TGTGCCAGCAGTGATTTTTTTTTCGTCTTCTCTGGAAACACCATATATTTT.

The V and J genes are TRBV28 and TRBJ2-7; no clear D. V was cut by 2 bases and J by 2 bases, with 7 bases left in between. Germline values: CDR1 MDHEN, CDR2 SYDVKM. The CDR3 length is 13 residues. CDR3: CASSLRVTYEQYF. The CDR3 DNA reads as TGTGCCAGCAGTTTACGCGTAACCTACGAGCAGTACTTC.

CDR3 protein: CASSAFGTGFANEQFF. CDR3 DNA sequence: TGTGCCAGCAGCGCGTTCGGGACAGGGTTCGCAAATGAGCAGTTCTTC. V and J are TRBV5-4 and TRBJ2-1, with 9 nucleotides matching TRBD1. CDR1 is SGHNT, CDR2 YYREEE, per germline (reference sequence). This CDR3 comprises 16 residues. Trimming cost V 4 bases and J 7 bases; bases outside gene matches: 12. The variable domain in full, with the rest retrieved from reference TRBV5-4 and TRBJ2-1, is ETGVTQSPTHLIKTRGQQVTLRCSSQSGHNTVSWYQQALGQGPQFIFQYYREEENGRGNFPPRFSGLQFPNYSSELNVNALELDDSALYLCASSAFGTGFANEQFFGPGTRLTVL.

The V and J genes are TRBV5-8 and TRBJ1-2, with a possible D match to TRBD1 (6 bases). Germline V CDR1 and CDR2: SGHTS, YDEGEE. The CDR3 sequence is 13 residues long. V was shortened by 1 base and J by 8 bases, with 12 bases between the two germline ends. The CDR3 bases are TGTGCCAGCAGCTTGTCAGGGGAAGGGGGCTACACCTTC. It yields the protein CASSLSGEGGYTF.

The chain uses TRBV6-5 and TRBJ2-7, with 7 bases fitting TRBD1. Germline assignment: CDR1 MNHEY and CDR2 SVGAGI. V was clipped by 4 bases and J by 4 bases; unmatched bases: 4. The CDR3 is 13 residues long. This CDR3 is CASSWGQSYEQYF. The CDR3 nucleotides are TGTGCCAGCAGTTGGGGACAGTCATACGAGCAGTACTTC.

The genes are TRBV5-3 and TRBJ2-1; the match to TRBD2 covers 9 bases. TRBV5-3 carries the ORF label, with uncertain function. V trimming: 6 bases; J trimming: 3 bases; junction bases outside the gene matches: 7. The CDR3 length is 15 residues. The CDR3 is CARNSLTSGYNEQFF. The CDR3 DNA follows: TGTGCCAGAAACTCCCTGACTAGCGGCTACAATGAGCAGTTCTTC.

V is TRBV25-1 and J is TRBJ2-3; D gene uncertain. V was clipped by 2 bases and J by 6 bases, with 0 bases between them. The CDR3 extends over 10 amino acids. Per the germline V gene, CDR1 is MGHDK and CDR2 is SYGVNS. CDR3 in DNA: TGTGCCAGCAGTGAAGATACGCAGTATTTT. Protein sequence: CASSEDTQYF.

The CDR3 sequence is CASSFGTGADTQYF. The CDR3 region has the DNA TGTGCCAGCAGCTTCGGGACAGGGGCAGATACGCAGTATTTT. The chain has TRBV5-6 and TRBJ2-3; 10 bases match TRBD1. Looked up from germline, CDR1 is SGHDT and CDR2 is YYEEEE. The J segment lost 4 bases and the V segment lost 2 bases, leaving 1 base of the junction unmatched. This CDR3 region has 14 residues. Full variable domain (outside the CDR3, taken from reference TRBV5-6 and TRBJ2-3): DAGVTQSPTHLIKTRGQQVTLRCSPKSGHDTVSWYQQALGQGPQFIFQYYEEEERQRGNFPDRFSGHQFPNYSSELNVNALLLGDSALYLCASSFGTGADTQYFGPGTRLTVL.

A word on this clone: This sample also contains other DNA sequences that code for the same CDR3. V is TRBV6-5 and J is TRBJ2-1; D is uncertain. Per germline, CDR1 MNHEY and CDR2 SVGAGI. This CDR3 comprises 15 residues. Trimming shortened V by 0 bases and J by 1 base, and 7 bases separated the two germline ends. This CDR3 is CASSYSGGSYNEQFF. The CDR3 nucleotides are TGTGCCAGCAGTTACTCAGGTGGTTCCTACAATGAGCAGTTCTTC.

The V gene is TRBV6-7, the J gene TRBJ2-1; D possibly corresponds to TRBD1 (8 bases). TRBV6-7 is marked as an open reading frame, function uncertain. The CDR3 loop spans 13 amino acids. The germline V and J ends were trimmed by 9 bases and 6 bases, with 15 bases remaining between them. Here the CDR3 reads CASLNRGGNEQFF. DNA for the CDR3: TGTGCCAGTCTAAACAGGGGGGGCAATGAGCAGTTCTTC.

The CDR3 here is CASSLVQGYEQYF. The CDR3 DNA reads TGTGCCAGCAGCTTGGTACAGGGCTACGAGCAGTACTTC. V gene TRBV5-8 combines with J gene TRBJ2-7; D is perhaps TRBD1 (6 bases). The germline V gene encodes CDR1 SGHTS and CDR2 YDEGEE. The CDR3 runs to 13 residues. V was shortened by 0 bases and J by 3 bases, with 7 bases between the two germline ends.

Comment on this clone: One junction end disagrees with the germline gene, perhaps due to a read error. The chain employs TRBV7-2 and TRBJ1-1; D remains unclear. The germline V gene encodes CDR1 SGHTA and CDR2 FQGNSA. This CDR3 has 14 amino acids. This CDR3 is CAATLTRLNSEAFF. DNA of the CDR3: TGTGCCGCTACCCTGACGCGTTTGAACTCTGAAGCTTTCTTT.

This chain links TRBV10-3 with TRBJ2-3; 14 bases agree with TRBD2. CDR3 size: 16 residues. J was trimmed by 4 bases and V by 7 bases; bases with no gene match: 7. CDR1 and CDR2 from the germline V gene are ENHRY and SYGVKD. The CDR3, as DNA: TGTGCCATCACTTCATCGGGACTAGCGGGAGCAGATACGCAGTATTTT. It specifies CAITSSGLAGADTQYF.

This clone was seen once. The chain combines TRBV11-2 with TRBJ1-1; 7 bases match TRBD1. The CDR3 loop spans 14 amino acids. Trimming took 1 base from V and 2 from J; bases not matched to a gene: 1. CDR1 and CDR2 (germline): SGHAT, FQNNGV. The CDR3 reads CASSLAGGNTEAFF. The CDR3 nucleotides are TGTGCCAGCAGCTTAGCAGGGGGAAACACTGAAGCTTTCTTT.

This rearrangement joins TRBV29-1 to TRBJ1-2, with D possibly TRBD1 on 5 matching bases. CDR3 size: 13 residues. Between the trimmed V and J ends, which lost 6 bases and 3 bases, there was a span of 14 bases. Germline CDR1 and CDR2: SQVTM and ANQGSEA. The CDR3 sequence: CSVNSPGDYGYTF. The CDR3 DNA sequence: TGCAGCGTGAATTCACCGGGGGACTATGGCTACACCTTC.

This chain links TRBV28 with TRBJ2-7, with D unresolved. Per germline, CDR1 MDHEN and CDR2 SYDVKM. V was shortened by 7 bases and J by 0 bases, with 10 bases between the two germline ends. The CDR3 is 13 residues long. The CDR3 loop is CASTSHSSYEQYF. In nucleotides, the CDR3 is TGTGCCAGCACAAGCCATAGCTCCTACGAGCAGTACTTC.

With respect to this clone: The junction shows a germline mismatch at one end, possibly a read error. The chain joins TRBV10-2 to TRBJ2-5; 13 bases match TRBD2. Per the germline V gene, CDR1 is WSHSY and CDR2 is SAAADI. CDR3 length equals 14 residues. CDR3 region: CASRTSGRTEIQYF. As DNA, the CDR3 is TGCGCCAGCAGGACTAGCGGGAGGACGGAGATCCAGTACTTC.

This clone was detected once. The genes are TRBV10-3 and TRBJ2-6; no reliable D call. This CDR3 has 12 amino acids. Trimming cost V 5 bases and J 4 bases, with 3 bases left between them. Germline V gives CDR1 ENHRY, CDR2 SYGVKD. Here the CDR3 DNA reads TGTGCCATCAGTCTAGGGGCCAACGTCCTGACTTTC. Protein: CAISLGANVLTF.

The rearrangement joins TRBV6-4 to TRBJ2-7; 8 bases match TRBD2. The CDR3 has 15 amino acids. Trimming at V came to 2 bases and at J to 4 bases, leaving 7 bases not matched to a gene. Germline V gene data show CDR1 as MRHNA and CDR2 as SNTAGT. The DNA for the CDR3 is TGTGCCAGCAGTGACAGAAGCGGGAGTCGGTACGAGCAGTACTTC. This gives the protein CASSDRSGSRYEQYF.

V is TRBV28 and J is TRBJ2-3; 11 bases map to TRBD1. CDR1 and CDR2 (germline): MDHEN, SYDVKM. J lost 3 bases, V lost 3 bases, and 2 bases had no gene match. This CDR3 has 15 residues. CDR3 in DNA: TGTGCCAGCAGTTTTTGGGACAGGGGGACAGATACGCAGTATTTT. The encoded protein is CASSFWDRGTDTQYF.

V gene TRBV2 combines with J gene TRBJ1-1; maybe TRBD1 (6 bases). From germline, CDR1 is SNHLY and CDR2 FYNNEI. With 6 bases removed from V and 5 bases from J, the gap between germline ends came to 13 bases. The CDR3 has 13 residues. CDR3 region: CASRPTGATEAFF. The CDR3 DNA is TGTGCCAGCAGGCCGACGGGGGCGACTGAAGCTTTCTTT.

The chain carries TRBV5-1 and TRBJ2-1; D remains ambiguous. Germline lookup yields CDR1 SGHRS and CDR2 YFSETQ. The V gene lost 0 bases and the J gene lost 1 base, with 11 bases spanning the gap. The length of the CDR3 is 16 residues. The CDR3 loop is CASSLVANPSYNEQFF. CDR3 nucleotide sequence: TGCGCCAGCAGCTTGGTGGCCAACCCATCCTACAATGAGCAGTTCTTC. The full variable domain, with the rest looked up from reference TRBV5-1 and TRBJ2-1, is KAGVTQTPRYLIKTRGQQVTLSCSPISGHRSVSWYQQTPGQGLQFLFEYFSETQRNKGNFPGRFSGRQFSNSRSEMNVSTLELGDSALYLCASSLVANPSYNEQFFGPGTRLTVL.